A selection of T cell receptor beta chains follows, all from one sample in a study of OX40 agonist ivuxolimab in advanced cancers. Generated by immunoSEQ multiplex PCR, the TCRdb table keeps only in-frame clones and is missing some. Among more than 70,000 clones, 91% were seen once, and the ten largest hold 1.6%. Sequencing used CD4+ or CD8+ T cells sorted from blood, obtained in a trial of the OX40 agonist ivuxolimab. Source of these receptors: an adult with an advanced solid tumor such as melanoma, head and neck, liver or kidney cancer. Both conserved end residues are trimmed from each CDR3.

v_call	j_call	cdr3_aa
TRBV18	TRBJ1-1	ASSPGRQGGFAEAF
TRBV18	TRBJ1-2	ASSPPTGDGYT
TRBV11-1	TRBJ2-1	ASSLGGLTYNEQF
TRBV30	TRBJ2-3	AWTGGLNTQY
TRBV18	TRBJ1-1	ASSPPRGGTEAF
TRBV7-7	TRBJ1-5	ASSLAQGQPQH
TRBV6-4	TRBJ1-2	ASSPPTGVGYT
TRBV7-8	TRBJ2-3	ASSLGDRALTDTQY
TRBV7-3	TRBJ2-5	ASSLSGRTGETQY
TRBV19	TRBJ2-3	ASSPDRGGDTQY
TRBV9	TRBJ2-5	ASSAGFQETQY
TRBV7-9	TRBJ2-7	ASSPVAYEQY
TRBV28	TRBJ1-1	ASRRSDRGSTEAF
TRBV5-1	TRBJ2-3	ASSPMTSSTDTQY
TRBV2	TRBJ2-7	ASSEEAYEQY
TRBV5-5	TRBJ2-7	ASSLRDRETQN
TRBV18	TRBJ2-7	ASSKSPTGGGEQY
TRBV11-3	TRBJ2-1	ASSLAPTAYNEQF
TRBV30	TRBJ2-7	AWGRGAGYEQY
TRBV2	TRBJ1-2	ASTSSANYGYT
TRBV5-6	-	ASSLLLSYEQY
TRBV30	TRBJ2-1	ACTSRDRGYNEQF
TRBV19	TRBJ1-4	ASSIVNSRKLF
TRBV21-1	TRBJ1-5	ASSKDPLDRGSNQPQH
TRBV5-5	TRBJ2-7	ASSLAQGAAYEQY
TRBV6-5	TRBJ2-7	ASRPPRQGYEQY
TRBV7-2	TRBJ2-7	ASRRTGAHEQY
TRBV5-1	TRBJ2-7	ASSMDRGVYEQY
TRBV5-1	TRBJ1-1	ASSVQGMNTEAF
TRBV9	TRBJ1-2	ASSRDWGYT
TRBV6-1	TRBJ1-6	ASSEEMESYNSPLH
TRBV5-1	-	ASSFPGDAYEQY
TRBV21-1	TRBJ1-5	ASSKERAANHQPQH
TRBV18	TRBJ2-5	ASSPPVYQEAQY
TRBV2	TRBJ2-1	ASRNLAGGINEQF
TRBV9	TRBJ1-2	ASSVGTASHGYT
TRBV21-1	TRBJ2-7	ASSRGKGIHEQY